This record covers a single T cell receptor beta chain. As yet, its antigen is unknown. A sample-barcoded 5' primer and a J-beta primer mix were used in a second PCR of about 6 to 11 cycles. Tagging of each cDNA molecule was performed by a template-switch adaptor with 12 random nucleotides. TCRdb itself ran the 5' RACE reads through MiXCR, one entry per CDR3 protein. The sample includes some 670,000 distinct CDR3 sequences, around 52% of them seen just once. The data stem from a study of blood T cells in healthy people across ages. Study-level results: A strong correlation between TCR beta diversity and naive T cell percentage was seen. Investigators viewed diversity estimates from one million T cells as underestimates, the study reported. Per million T cells, TCR beta diversity dropped roughly linearly as age increased.

This CDR3 has 15 residues. The germline CDR1 and CDR2 sequences are SQVTM and ANQGSEA. V was shortened by 1 base and J by 4 bases, with 13 bases between the two germline ends. V gene TRBV29-1 combines with J gene TRBJ1-4, with no clear D. This TCR was recovered from a woman older than 75 in good health. Source material: blood. For the CDR3, the DNA is TGCAGCGTTGAAGGTTCGGGCGGTTTTAATGAAAAACTGTTTTTT. It yields the protein CSVEGSGGFNEKLFF.